The clone carrying this T cell receptor beta chain was seen only a few times. The data derive from a study of CD8 T cells in ankylosing spondylitis. V was shortened by 6 bases and J by 0 bases, with 12 bases between the two germline ends. Germline CDR1 and CDR2: SQVTM and ANQGSEA. This CDR3 contains 13 residues. TCRdb passed the 5' RACE reads through MiXCR, listing each CDR3 protein once. The table shows hundreds of thousands of distinct CDR3 sequences, with roughly a third occurring only once. Material: blood, either unsorted or a sorted T cell fraction (not recorded which). This TCR was recovered from a male donor with ankylosing spondylitis or in good health (not recorded which). V gene TRBV29-1 combines with J gene TRBJ2-7; a weak D match, TRBD1 (6 bases). The CDR3 DNA is TGCAGCGTCGGACAGTCGACCTCCTACGAGCAGTACTTC. It encodes CSVGQSTSYEQYF.